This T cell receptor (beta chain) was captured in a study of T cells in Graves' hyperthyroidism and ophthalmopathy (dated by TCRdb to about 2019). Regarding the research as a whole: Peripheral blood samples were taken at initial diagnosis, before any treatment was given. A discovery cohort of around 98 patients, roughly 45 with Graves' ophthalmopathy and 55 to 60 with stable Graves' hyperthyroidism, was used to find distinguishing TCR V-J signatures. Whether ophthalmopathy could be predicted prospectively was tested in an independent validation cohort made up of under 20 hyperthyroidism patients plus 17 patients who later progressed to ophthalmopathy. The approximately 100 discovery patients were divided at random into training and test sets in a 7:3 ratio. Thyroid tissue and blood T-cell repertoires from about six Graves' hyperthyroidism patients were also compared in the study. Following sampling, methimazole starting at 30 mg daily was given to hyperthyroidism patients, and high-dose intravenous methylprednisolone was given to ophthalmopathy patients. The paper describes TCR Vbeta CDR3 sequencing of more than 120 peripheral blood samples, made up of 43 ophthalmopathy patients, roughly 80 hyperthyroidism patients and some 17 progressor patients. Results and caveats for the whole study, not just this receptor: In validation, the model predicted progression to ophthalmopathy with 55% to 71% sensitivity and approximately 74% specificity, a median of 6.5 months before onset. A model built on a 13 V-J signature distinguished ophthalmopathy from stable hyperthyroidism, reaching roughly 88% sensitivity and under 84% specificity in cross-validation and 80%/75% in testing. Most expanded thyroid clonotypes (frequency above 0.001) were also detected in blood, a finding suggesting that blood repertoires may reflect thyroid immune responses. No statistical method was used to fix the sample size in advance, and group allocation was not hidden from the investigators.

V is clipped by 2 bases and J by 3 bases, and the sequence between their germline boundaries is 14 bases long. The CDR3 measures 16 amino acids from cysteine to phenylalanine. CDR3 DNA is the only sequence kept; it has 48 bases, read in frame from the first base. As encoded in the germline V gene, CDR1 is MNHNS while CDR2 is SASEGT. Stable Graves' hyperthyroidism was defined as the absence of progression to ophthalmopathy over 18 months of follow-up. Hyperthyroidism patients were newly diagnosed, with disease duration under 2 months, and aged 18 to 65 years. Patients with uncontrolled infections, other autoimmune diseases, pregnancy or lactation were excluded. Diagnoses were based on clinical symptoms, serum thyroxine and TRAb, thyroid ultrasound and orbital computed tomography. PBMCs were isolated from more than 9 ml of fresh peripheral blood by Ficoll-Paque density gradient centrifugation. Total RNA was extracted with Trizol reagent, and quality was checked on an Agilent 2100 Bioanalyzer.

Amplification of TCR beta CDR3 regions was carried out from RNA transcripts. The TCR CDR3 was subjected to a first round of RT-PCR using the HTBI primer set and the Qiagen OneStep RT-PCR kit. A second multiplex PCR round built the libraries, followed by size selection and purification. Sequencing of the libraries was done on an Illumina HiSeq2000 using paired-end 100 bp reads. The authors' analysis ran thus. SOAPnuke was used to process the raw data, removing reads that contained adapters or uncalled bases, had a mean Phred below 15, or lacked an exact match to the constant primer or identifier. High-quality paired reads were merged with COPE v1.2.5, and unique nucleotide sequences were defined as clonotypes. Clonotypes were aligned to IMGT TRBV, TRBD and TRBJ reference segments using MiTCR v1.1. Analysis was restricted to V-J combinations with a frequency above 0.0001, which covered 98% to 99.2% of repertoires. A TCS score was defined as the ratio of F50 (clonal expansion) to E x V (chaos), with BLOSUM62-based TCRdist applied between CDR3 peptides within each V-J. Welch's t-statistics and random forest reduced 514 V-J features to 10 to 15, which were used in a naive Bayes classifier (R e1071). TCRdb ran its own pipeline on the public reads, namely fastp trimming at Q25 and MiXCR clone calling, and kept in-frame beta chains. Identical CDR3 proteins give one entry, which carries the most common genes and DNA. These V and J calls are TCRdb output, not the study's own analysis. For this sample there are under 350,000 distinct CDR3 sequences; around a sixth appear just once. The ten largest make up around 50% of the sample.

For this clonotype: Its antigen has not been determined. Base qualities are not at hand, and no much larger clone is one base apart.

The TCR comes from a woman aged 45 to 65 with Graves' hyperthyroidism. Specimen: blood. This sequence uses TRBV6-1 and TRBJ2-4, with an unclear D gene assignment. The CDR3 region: CASSERFAKDKNIQYF. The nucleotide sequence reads TGTGCCAGCAGTGAAAGGTTTGCTAAAGACAAAAACATTCAGTACTTC.